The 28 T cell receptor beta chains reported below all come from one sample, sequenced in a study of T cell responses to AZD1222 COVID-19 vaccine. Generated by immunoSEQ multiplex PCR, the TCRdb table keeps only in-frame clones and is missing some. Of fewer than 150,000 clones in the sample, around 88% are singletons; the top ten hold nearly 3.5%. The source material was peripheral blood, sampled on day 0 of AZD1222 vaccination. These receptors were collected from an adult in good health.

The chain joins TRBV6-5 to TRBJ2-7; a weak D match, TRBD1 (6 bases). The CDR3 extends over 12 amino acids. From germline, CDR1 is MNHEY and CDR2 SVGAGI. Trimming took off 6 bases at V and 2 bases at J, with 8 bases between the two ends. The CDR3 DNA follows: TGTGCCAGCAGGGGGGCCCCCTACGAGCAGTACTTC. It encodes CASRGAPYEQYF.

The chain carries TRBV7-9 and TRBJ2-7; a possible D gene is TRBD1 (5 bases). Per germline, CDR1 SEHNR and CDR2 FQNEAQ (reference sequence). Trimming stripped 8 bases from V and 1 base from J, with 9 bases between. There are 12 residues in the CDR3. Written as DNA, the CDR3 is TGTGCCAGCGGGGCCCGATCCTACGAGCAGTACTTC. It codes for CASGARSYEQYF. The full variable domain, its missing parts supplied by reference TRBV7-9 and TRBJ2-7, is DTGVSQNPRHKITKRGQNVTFRCDPISEHNRLYWYRQTLGQGPEFLTYFQNEAQLEKSRLLSDRFSAERPKGSFSTLEIQRTEQGDSAMYLCASGARSYEQYFGPGTRLTVT.

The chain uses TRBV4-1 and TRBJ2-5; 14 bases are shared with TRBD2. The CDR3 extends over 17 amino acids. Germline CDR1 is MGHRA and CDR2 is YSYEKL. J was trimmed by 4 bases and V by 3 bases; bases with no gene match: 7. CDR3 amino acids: CASSQLKGTSGRETQYF. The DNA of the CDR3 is TGCGCCAGCAGCCAGCTAAAGGGGACTAGCGGGAGAGAGACCCAGTACTTC.

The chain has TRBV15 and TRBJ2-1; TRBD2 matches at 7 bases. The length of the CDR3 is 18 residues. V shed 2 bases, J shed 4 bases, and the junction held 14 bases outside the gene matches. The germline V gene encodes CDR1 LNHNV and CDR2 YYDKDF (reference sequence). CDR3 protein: CATSRYKGQRGYYNEQFF. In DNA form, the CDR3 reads TGTGCCACCAGCAGATATAAGGGTCAGCGGGGATATTACAATGAGCAGTTCTTC.

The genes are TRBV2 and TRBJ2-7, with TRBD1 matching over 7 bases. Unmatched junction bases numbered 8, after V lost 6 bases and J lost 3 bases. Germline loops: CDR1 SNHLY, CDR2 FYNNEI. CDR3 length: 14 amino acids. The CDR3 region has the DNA TGTGCCAGCAGAACAGGGGACACCCTCTACGAGCAGTACTTC. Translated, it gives CASRTGDTLYEQYF.

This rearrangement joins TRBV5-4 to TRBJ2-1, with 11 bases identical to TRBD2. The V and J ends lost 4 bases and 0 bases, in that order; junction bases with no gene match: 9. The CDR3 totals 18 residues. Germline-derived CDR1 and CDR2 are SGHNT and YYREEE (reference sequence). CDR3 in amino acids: CASSPLAGVFGSYNEQFF. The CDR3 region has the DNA TGTGCCAGCAGCCCACTAGCGGGAGTATTCGGCTCCTACAATGAGCAGTTCTTC.

The CDR3 loop reads CASSFPRGRSPLHF. For the CDR3, the DNA is TGTGCCAGCAGCTTCCCCAGGGGGAGATCACCCCTCCACTTT. V usage is TRBV5-6 and J usage is TRBJ1-6; 7 bases map to TRBD1. V lost 2 bases to trimming and J lost 10 bases; unmatched junction nucleotides: 6. The CDR3 consists of 14 residues. Germline V gene data show CDR1 as SGHDT and CDR2 as YYEEEE.

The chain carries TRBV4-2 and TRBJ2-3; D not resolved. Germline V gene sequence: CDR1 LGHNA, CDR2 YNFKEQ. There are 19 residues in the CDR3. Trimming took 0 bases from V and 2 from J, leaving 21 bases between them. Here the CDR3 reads CASSQESSLSKYSTDTQYF. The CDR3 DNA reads TGTGCCAGCAGCCAAGAGTCCTCCCTAAGCAAGTATTCCACAGATACGCAGTATTTT.

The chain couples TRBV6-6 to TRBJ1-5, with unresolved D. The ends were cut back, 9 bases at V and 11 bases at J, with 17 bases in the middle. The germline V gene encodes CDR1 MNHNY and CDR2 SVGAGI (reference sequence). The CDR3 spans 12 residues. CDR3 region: CASNSRGLAQHF. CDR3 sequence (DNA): TGTGCCAGTAACAGTCGAGGACTAGCCCAGCATTTT.

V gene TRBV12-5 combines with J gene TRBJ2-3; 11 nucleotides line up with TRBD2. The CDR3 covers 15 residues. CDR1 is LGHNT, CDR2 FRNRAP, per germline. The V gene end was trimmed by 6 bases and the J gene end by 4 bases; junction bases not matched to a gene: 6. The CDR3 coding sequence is TGTGCTAGTGGGACTTCGGGACTAGCGGCAGATACGCAGTATTTT. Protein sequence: CASGTSGLAADTQYF.

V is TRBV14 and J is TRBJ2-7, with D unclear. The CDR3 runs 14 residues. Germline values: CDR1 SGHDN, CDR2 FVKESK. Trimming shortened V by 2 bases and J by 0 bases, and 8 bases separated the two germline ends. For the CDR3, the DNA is TGTGCCAGCAGCCAAAGCCGGAACTCCTACGAGCAGTACTTC. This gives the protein CASSQSRNSYEQYF.

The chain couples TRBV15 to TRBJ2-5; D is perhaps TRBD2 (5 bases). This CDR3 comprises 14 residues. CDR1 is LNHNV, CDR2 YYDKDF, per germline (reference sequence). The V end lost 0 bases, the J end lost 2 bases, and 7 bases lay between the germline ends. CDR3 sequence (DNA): TGTGCCACCAGCAGAGATCCGGGGCAAGAGACCCAGTACTTC. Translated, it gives CATSRDPGQETQYF.

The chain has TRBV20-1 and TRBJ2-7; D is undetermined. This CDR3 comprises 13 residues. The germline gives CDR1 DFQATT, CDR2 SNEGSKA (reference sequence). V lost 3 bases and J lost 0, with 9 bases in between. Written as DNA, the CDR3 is TGCAGTGCTAGTTTTGTCAACTCCTACGAGCAGTACTTC. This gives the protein CSASFVNSYEQYF.

The CDR3 sequence is CASSQEAFGGEQFF. The CDR3 DNA reads TGCGCCAGCAGCCAAGAGGCGTTCGGGGGTGAGCAGTTCTTC. The rearrangement links TRBV4-1 to TRBJ2-1; tentatively, D is TRBD2 (6 bases). Deletions cut 0 bases from V and 9 bases from J, with 12 bases between. The CDR3 is 14 residues long. Germline V gene sequence: CDR1 MGHRA, CDR2 YSYEKL.

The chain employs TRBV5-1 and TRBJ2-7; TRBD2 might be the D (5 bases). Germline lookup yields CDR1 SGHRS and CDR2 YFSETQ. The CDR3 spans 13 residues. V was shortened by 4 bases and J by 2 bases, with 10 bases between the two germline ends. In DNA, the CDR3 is TGCGCCAGCAGCCGGGGAACTACCTACGAGCAGTACTTC. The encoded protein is CASSRGTTYEQYF.

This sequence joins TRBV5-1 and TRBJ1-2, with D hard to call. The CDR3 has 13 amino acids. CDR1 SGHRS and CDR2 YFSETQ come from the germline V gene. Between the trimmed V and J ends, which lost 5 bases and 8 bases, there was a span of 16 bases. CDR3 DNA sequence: TGCGCCAGCAGTGAAGTGAGACGCGGGGGCTACACCTTC. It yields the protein CASSEVRRGGYTF.

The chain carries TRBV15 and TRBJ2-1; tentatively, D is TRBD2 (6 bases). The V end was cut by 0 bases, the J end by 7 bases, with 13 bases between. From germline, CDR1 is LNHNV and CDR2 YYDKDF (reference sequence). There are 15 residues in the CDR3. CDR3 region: CATSRDKGLENEQFF. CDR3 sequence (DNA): TGTGCCACCAGCAGAGATAAGGGACTGGAAAATGAGCAGTTCTTC.

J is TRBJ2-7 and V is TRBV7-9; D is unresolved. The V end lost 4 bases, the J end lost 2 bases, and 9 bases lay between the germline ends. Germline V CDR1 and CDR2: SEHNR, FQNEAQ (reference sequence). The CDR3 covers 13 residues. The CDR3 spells CASSYGVTYEQYF. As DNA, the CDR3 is TGTGCCAGCAGCTATGGGGTGACCTACGAGCAGTACTTC.

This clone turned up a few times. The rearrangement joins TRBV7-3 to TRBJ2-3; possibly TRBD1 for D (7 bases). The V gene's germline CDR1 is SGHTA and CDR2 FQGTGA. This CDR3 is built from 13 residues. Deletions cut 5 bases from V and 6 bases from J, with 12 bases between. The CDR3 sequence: CASSLSGGDTQYF. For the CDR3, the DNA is TGTGCCAGCAGCCTATCAGGGGGGGATACGCAGTATTTT.

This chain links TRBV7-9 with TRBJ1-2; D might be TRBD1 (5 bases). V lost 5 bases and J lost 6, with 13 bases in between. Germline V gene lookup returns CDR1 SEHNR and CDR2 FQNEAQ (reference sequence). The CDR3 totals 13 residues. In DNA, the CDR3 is TGTGCCAGCAGCGAGGGGACTGACCATGGCTACACCTTC. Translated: CASSEGTDHGYTF.

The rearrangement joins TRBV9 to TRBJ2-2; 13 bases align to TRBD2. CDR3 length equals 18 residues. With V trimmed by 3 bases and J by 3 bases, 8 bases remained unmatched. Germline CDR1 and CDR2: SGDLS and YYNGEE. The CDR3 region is CASSARLAGGSDTGELFF. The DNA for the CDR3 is TGTGCCAGCAGCGCTCGACTAGCGGGAGGTTCGGACACCGGGGAGCTGTTTTTT.

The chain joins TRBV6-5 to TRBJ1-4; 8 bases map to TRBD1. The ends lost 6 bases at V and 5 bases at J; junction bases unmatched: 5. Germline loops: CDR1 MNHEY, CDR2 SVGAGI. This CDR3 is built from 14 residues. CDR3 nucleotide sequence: TGTGCCAGCAGCCTCGACAGGGGAAATGAAAAACTGTTTTTT. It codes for CASSLDRGNEKLFF.

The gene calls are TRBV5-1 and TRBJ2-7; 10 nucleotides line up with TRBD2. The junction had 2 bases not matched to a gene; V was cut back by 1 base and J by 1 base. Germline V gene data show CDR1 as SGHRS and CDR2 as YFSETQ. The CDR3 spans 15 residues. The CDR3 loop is CASSLTSGVSYEQYF. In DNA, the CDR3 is TGCGCCAGCAGCTTGACTAGCGGGGTTTCCTACGAGCAGTACTTC.

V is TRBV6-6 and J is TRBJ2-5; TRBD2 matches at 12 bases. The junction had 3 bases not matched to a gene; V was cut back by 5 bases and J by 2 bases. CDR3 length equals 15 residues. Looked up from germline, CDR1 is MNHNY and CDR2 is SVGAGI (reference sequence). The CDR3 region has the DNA TGTGCCAGCAGTCTAGCGGGAGGGAATCAAGAGACCCAGTACTTC. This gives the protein CASSLAGGNQETQYF.

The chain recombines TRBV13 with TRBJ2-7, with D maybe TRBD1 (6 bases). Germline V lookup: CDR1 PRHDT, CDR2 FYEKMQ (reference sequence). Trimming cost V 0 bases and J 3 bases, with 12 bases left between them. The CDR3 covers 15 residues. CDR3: CASSLGPQGNYEQYF. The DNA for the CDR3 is TGTGCCAGCAGCTTAGGGCCTCAGGGGAACTACGAGCAGTACTTC.

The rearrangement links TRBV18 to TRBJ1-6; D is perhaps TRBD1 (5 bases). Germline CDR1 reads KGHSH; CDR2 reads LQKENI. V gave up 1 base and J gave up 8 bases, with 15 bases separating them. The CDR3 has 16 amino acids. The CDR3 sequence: CASSPRGGDLDSPLHF. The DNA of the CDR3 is TGTGCCAGCTCACCACGGGGTGGGGACCTGGATTCACCCCTCCACTTT.

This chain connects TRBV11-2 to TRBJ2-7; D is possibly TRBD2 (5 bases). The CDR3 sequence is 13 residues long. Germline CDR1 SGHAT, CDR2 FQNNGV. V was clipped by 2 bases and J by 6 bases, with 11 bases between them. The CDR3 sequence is CASSLLERAEQYF. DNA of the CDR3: TGTGCCAGCAGCTTATTGGAGAGGGCCGAGCAGTACTTC.

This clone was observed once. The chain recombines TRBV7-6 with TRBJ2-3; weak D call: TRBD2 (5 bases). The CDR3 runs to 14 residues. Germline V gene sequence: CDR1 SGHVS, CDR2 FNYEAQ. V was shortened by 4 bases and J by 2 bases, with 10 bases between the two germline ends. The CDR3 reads CASSSFRDTDTQYF. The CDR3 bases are TGTGCCAGCAGCTCATTCCGGGACACAGATACGCAGTATTTT.